This T cell receptor beta chain was found in a study of blood T cell repertoires in COVID-19. Study-level information: The samples span acute and convalescent COVID-19 from the United States, Italy and Spain. In each case, the material was cDNA or gDNA derived from T cells, B-cell-depleted T cells, or PBMCs.

As originally analysed: Counts of nucleated cells, estimated from reference gene primer amplification, were obtained. TCRdb's copy holds only in-frame clones and misses some; the assay was immunoSEQ multiplex PCR. The V and J calls and clone size were taken over from that table, and D and trimming were inferred from the DNA. The sample contains 45,000 to 75,000 clones, around 88% of which appear only once. This CDR3 has 16 amino acids. The germline V gene has CDR1 SGHAT and CDR2 FQNNGV. V lost 5 bases to trimming and J lost 5 bases; unmatched junction nucleotides: 8. The clonotype comes from a man aged 60 to 75 with acute or convalescent COVID-19. The sample taken for sequencing was peripheral blood. This chain joins TRBV11-2 and TRBJ2-2; 10 bases are a match to TRBD2. This CDR3 is CASSRTSGRRTGELFF. The CDR3 bases are TGTGCCAGCAGCCGGACTAGCGGTCGACGGACCGGGGAGCTGTTTTTT.